This is a list of T cell receptor beta chains from one sample in a study of neurological immune-mediated disorders. TCRdb used MiXCR to reprocess the 5' RACE reads, holding one entry per CDR3 protein. The sample has fewer than 85,000 distinct CDR3 sequences, roughly 3.9% seen once. Sequencing was carried out using PBMCs. The receptors stem from a young man with multiple sclerosis. The conserved cysteine and the conserved F or W are not part of the CDR3 here. The D gene is left open where the match is weak.

J	D	length	V	CDR3
TRBJ1-1	TRBD1	17	TRBV5-1	ASSFSTPDRGLMNTEAF
TRBJ2-7	TRBD2	13	TRBV7-9	ASSPWGRGEHEQY
TRBJ2-7	TRBD1	10	TRBV10-3	AISTGVHEQY
TRBJ2-5	TRBD2	15	TRBV20-1	SANPGLAGGEGETQY
TRBJ2-6	.	12	TRBV6-6	ASTWSSGANVLT
TRBJ1-5	.	13	TRBV27	ASSTLGQNGQPQH
TRBJ1-2	.	13	TRBV5-6	ASSILIDKDYGYT
TRBJ1-1	.	12	TRBV12-3/TRBV12-4	ASSPDKLNTEAF
TRBJ1-5	.	12	TRBV12-3/TRBV12-4	ASSLEASRQPQN
TRBJ2-1	.	12	TRBV5-1	ASSLVLDGGEQF
TRBJ1-5	TRBD1	13	TRBV12-3/TRBV12-4	ASRPTGPVNQPQH
TRBJ2-3	.	13	TRBV20-1	SATSPVQGTDTQY
TRBJ2-3	TRBD2	13	TRBV7-8	ASSSLAGTLSTQY
TRBJ2-5	TRBD2	14	TRBV10-3	AIKGTSGGLQETQY
TRBJ2-3	.	11	TRBV7-2	ASSSPSTDTQY
TRBJ2-7	TRBD2	12	TRBV12-3/TRBV12-4	ASSSSGGAGEQY
TRBJ2-7	.	13	TRBV7-9	ASSLGVAFYYEQY
TRBJ1-1	.	12	TRBV5-1	ASSLVKGVTEAF
TRBJ1-2	.	10	TRBV20-1	SARDVVEETH
TRBJ2-1	TRBD1	13	TRBV7-2	ASSLGVRGLNEQF
TRBJ2-5	.	13	TRBV7-8	ASSLGHPAVETQY
TRBJ2-1	.	9	TRBV6-2/TRBV6-3	ASRLGHEQF
TRBJ1-6	TRBD1	12	TRBV3-1	ASSDGQGSSPLH
TRBJ2-1	TRBD2	14	TRBV20-1	SPSTSGETPHNEQF
TRBJ1-6	TRBD1	14	TRBV27	ASRKQGRSDNSPLH
TRBJ1-1	.	10	TRBV7-9	ASSRGQTHRI
TRBJ2-1	.	9	TRBV11-2	ASSNSFEQF
TRBJ1-4	.	12	TRBV7-2	ASSRNNIYEKLF
TRBJ2-5	.	12	TRBV6-5	ASTVGRSGETQY
TRBJ2-7	.	10	TRBV20-1	SARGLYYEQY
TRBJ1-2	TRBD1	14	TRBV5-1	ASSQVPGQGGGGYT
TRBJ2-6	TRBD1	15	TRBV7-2	ASRPGQGVGGANVLT
TRBJ2-3	.	14	TRBV4-3	ASSQDGFPAPDTQY
TRBJ2-3	TRBD2	14	TRBV20-1	SATPGLAGVPGTQY
TRBJ2-7	.	12	TRBV12-3/TRBV12-4	ASSRRGRGYEQY
TRBJ1-1	.	11	TRBV7-2	ASSLGVGTEAF
TRBJ2-5	TRBD1	12	TRBV5-1	ASSSDRGRETQY
TRBJ1-1	.	12	TRBV12-3/TRBV12-4	ASSPGLINTEAF
TRBJ2-1	.	12	TRBV12-3/TRBV12-4	ASSPGWAYNEQF
TRBJ1-6	TRBD1	13	TRBV5-1	ASSLTDRVNSPLH